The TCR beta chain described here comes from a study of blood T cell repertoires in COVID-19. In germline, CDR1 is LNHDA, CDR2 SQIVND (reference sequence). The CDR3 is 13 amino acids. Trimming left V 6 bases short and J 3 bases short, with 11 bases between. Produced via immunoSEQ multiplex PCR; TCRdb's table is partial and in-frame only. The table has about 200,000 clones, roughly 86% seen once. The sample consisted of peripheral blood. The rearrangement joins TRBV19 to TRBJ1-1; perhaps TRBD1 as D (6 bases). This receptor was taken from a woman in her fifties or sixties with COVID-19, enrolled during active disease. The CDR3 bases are TGTGCCAGTAGCCGAACAGGGTACACTGAAGCTTTCTTT. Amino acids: CASSRTGYTEAFF.